Below, 25 T cell receptor beta chains from the same sample are listed, as sequenced in a study of T cells in Graves' hyperthyroidism and ophthalmopathy. The source material, RNA transcripts, was used to amplify TCR beta CDR3 regions. HTBI primers drove first-round RT-PCR of the TCR CDR3. TCRdb analysed the multiplex PCR reads with MiXCR anew, one entry per CDR3 protein. The sample lists 300,000 or so distinct CDR3 sequences; roughly 18% were seen once. Sequenced input: blood. These receptors were collected from a woman between 50 and 59 years old with Graves' hyperthyroidism.

J is TRBJ1-4 and V is TRBV5-1, with D possibly being TRBD1 (5 bases). The germline V and J ends were trimmed by 4 bases and 8 bases, with 15 bases remaining between them. Per the germline V gene, CDR1 is SGHRS and CDR2 is YFSETQ. The CDR3 has 14 amino acids. The DNA for the CDR3 is TGCGCCAGCAGCGTTGGCAGGGTGGCCGAAAAACTGTTTTTT. It encodes CASSVGRVAEKLFF.

This clonotype was counted many times. This chain uses TRBV12-3 or TRBV12-4 with TRBJ2-3; TRBD2 agrees at 9 bases. J gave up 2 bases and V 6 bases, and 9 bases lay outside the gene matches. The CDR3 spans 16 residues. CDR3: CASRAGTSINTDTQYF. The CDR3, as DNA: TGTGCCAGCAGGGCCGGGACTAGCATAAACACAGATACGCAGTATTTT.

This clonotype was counted between two and nine times. The chain carries TRBV7-9 and TRBJ1-3; the D gene is possibly TRBD1 (5 bases). Between the trimmed V and J ends, which lost 2 bases and 4 bases, there was a span of 12 bases. Germline CDR1 SEHNR, CDR2 FQNEAQ (reference sequence). The CDR3 sequence is 15 residues long. The DNA for the CDR3 is TGTGCCAGCAGCTTATTGGGGGTTGAAGGAAACACCATATATTTT. It specifies CASSLLGVEGNTIYF.

V gene TRBV19 combines with J gene TRBJ1-1; D not certain. Germline CDR1 and CDR2: LNHDA and SQIVND (reference sequence). The CDR3 extends over 13 amino acids. The V end lost 4 bases, the J end lost 4 bases, and 10 bases lay between the germline ends. In DNA form, the CDR3 reads TGTGCCAGTAGTACTCAGGAGGGCACTGAAGCTTTCTTT. This gives the protein CASSTQEGTEAFF.

This clonotype was counted a few times. This chain uses TRBV29-1 with TRBJ1-1, with TRBD1 as a possible D gene (5 bases). The CDR3 is 11 residues long. CDR1 SQVTM and CDR2 ANQGSEA come from the germline V gene. V dropped 6 bases and J dropped 5 bases, with 10 bases sitting between them. CDR3 DNA: TGCAGCGTCCGAAGGGGAACTGAAGCTTTCTTT. This codes for CSVRRGTEAFF. The variable domain in full, completed from reference TRBV29-1 and TRBJ1-1, reads SAVISQKPSRDICQRGTSLTIQCQVDSQVTMMFWYRQQPGQSLTLIATANQGSEATYESGFVIDKFPISRPNLTFSTLTVSNMSPEDSSIYLCSVRRGTEAFFGQGTRLTVV.

In its sample, this clonotype was seen a few times. The chain uses TRBV5-1 and TRBJ2-7; 7 bases agree with TRBD1. Germline V gene sequence: CDR1 SGHRS, CDR2 YFSETQ. The ends lost 4 bases at V and 5 bases at J; junction bases unmatched: 15. The CDR3 covers 16 residues. As DNA, the CDR3 is TGCGCCAGCAGCAATGAACTCTATGGACAGGCCGACGAGCAGTACTTC. Translated: CASSNELYGQADEQYF.

About this clonotype itself: This may arise from a read error, as a much more abundant clone is one base away. V is TRBV6-2 or TRBV6-3 and J is TRBJ1-2; a possible D gene is TRBD1 (6 bases). CDR3 length: 14 amino acids. The germline gives CDR1 MNHEY, CDR2 SVGEGT. CDR3 residues: CANSPHRENYGYTF. The CDR3 bases are TGTGCCAACAGTCCCCACAGGGAAAACTATGGCTACACCTTC.

This clonotype was observed many times. V gene TRBV3-1 combines with J gene TRBJ1-1; D is unclear. This CDR3 is built from 14 residues. Germline loops: CDR1 LGHDT, CDR2 YNNKEL (reference sequence). Deletions cut 0 bases from V and 0 bases from J, with 5 bases between. CDR3 bases: TGTGCCAGCAGCCAAGAGTCCGTGAACACTGAAGCTTTCTTT. Protein: CASSQESVNTEAFF.

The genes are TRBV6-7 and TRBJ1-5; D unresolved. TRBV6-7 is noted as an ORF with a role that remains uncertain. The CDR3 totals 17 residues. With 2 bases removed from V and 7 bases from J, the gap between germline ends came to 21 bases. The CDR3 DNA reads as TGTGCCAGCAGTTACACCAAAAAAGGGCAGGAAGGACAGCCCCAGCATTTT. It codes for CASSYTKKGQEGQPQHF.

This clonotype came up many times. The chain uses TRBV20-1 and TRBJ1-4, with 8 nucleotides matching TRBD1. Germline CDR1 reads DFQATT; CDR2 reads SNEGSKA (reference sequence). J was trimmed by 4 bases and V by 1 base; bases with no gene match: 11. The CDR3 has 17 amino acids. In DNA form, the CDR3 reads TGCAGTGCTAGAGGGGAGGGGACAGGATGGGGTAATGAAAAACTGTTTTTT. Protein sequence: CSARGEGTGWGNEKLFF.

The rearrangement uses TRBV27 and TRBJ1-2; 9 bases are shared with TRBD1. The J segment lost 6 bases and the V segment lost 5 bases, leaving 7 bases of the junction unmatched. Germline V lookup: CDR1 MNHEY, CDR2 SMNVEV (reference sequence). The CDR3 extends over 14 amino acids. This chain's CDR3 is CASSPGQGEDGYTF. CDR3 bases: TGTGCCAGCAGTCCGGGACAGGGTGAGGATGGCTACACCTTC.

Ten or more counts support this clonotype. The chain uses TRBV27 and TRBJ2-2, with D hard to call. CDR1 is MNHEY and CDR2 is SMNVEV in the germline V gene (reference sequence). The CDR3 has 16 amino acids. Trimming took 5 bases from V and 0 from J, leaving 13 bases between them. CDR3 bases: TGTGCCAGCAGTAGAATTGGGTACGCGAACACCGGGGAGCTGTTTTTT. Protein: CASSRIGYANTGELFF.

Many counts were recorded for this clonotype. The chain links TRBV7-8 to TRBJ2-5; 8 bases match TRBD1. This CDR3 spans 19 amino acids. With V trimmed by 1 base and J by 1 base, 14 bases remained unmatched. Germline CDR1 reads SGHVS; CDR2 reads FQNEAQ. CDR3 DNA sequence: TGTGCCAGCAGCTTAGATCTCCTAGGACAGGGAGGAACCCAAGAGACCCAGTACTTC. This gives the protein CASSLDLLGQGGTQETQYF.

This clonotype was counted only a few times. The J gene is TRBJ2-3, the V gene TRBV20-1; TRBD2 matches at 11 bases. The CDR3 has 14 amino acids. V shed 5 bases and J 0 bases; nucleotides not matched to a gene: 1. In germline, CDR1 is DFQATT, CDR2 SNEGSKA (reference sequence). As DNA, the CDR3 is TGCAGTGCTCGGACTAGCGGGAGCACAGATACGCAGTATTTT. Translating gives CSARTSGSTDTQYF.

In regard to this clonotype: This may be a read error: a much more frequent sequence differs by one nucleotide. This sequence joins TRBV12-3 or TRBV12-4 and TRBJ1-1, with TRBD1 matching over 7 bases. Trimming took 6 bases from V and 1 from J; bases not matched to a gene: 5. The CDR3 has 14 amino acids. CDR3 residues: CASRPGQKNTEAFF. The CDR3 bases are TGTGCCAGCAGACCGGGACAGAAGAACACTGAAGCTTTCTTT.

The rearrangement joins TRBV7-2 to TRBJ1-3; no reliable D call. Between the trimmed V and J ends, which lost 5 bases and 0 bases, there was a span of 11 bases. The length of the CDR3 is 15 residues. CDR1 and CDR2 from the germline V gene are SGHTA and FQGNSA. The CDR3 DNA follows: TGTGCCAGCAGCGCGACGGCTTACTCTGGAAACACCATATATTTT. Protein: CASSATAYSGNTIYF.

The chain uses TRBV20-1 and TRBJ1-2; 8 bases are a match to TRBD1. CDR3 length: 15 residues. V shed 5 bases and J 4 bases; nucleotides not matched to a gene: 12. In germline, CDR1 is DFQATT, CDR2 SNEGSKA (reference sequence). The CDR3 sequence: CSAFPRTGRGYGYTF. The CDR3 DNA sequence: TGCAGTGCTTTCCCCCGGACAGGGCGGGGCTATGGCTACACCTTC.

This clonotype was seen at least ten times. The rearrangement joins TRBV18 to TRBJ1-1, with D unclear. Germline CDR1 and CDR2: KGHSH and LQKENI. Trimming left V 2 bases short and J 2 bases short, with 6 bases between. This CDR3 contains 13 residues. CDR3 DNA sequence: TGTGCCAGCTCACCAACGGATAACACTGAAGCTTTCTTT. This gives the protein CASSPTDNTEAFF.

The rearrangement uses TRBV19 and TRBJ1-5, with 7 bases fitting TRBD1. The CDR3 runs to 15 residues. In germline, CDR1 is LNHDA, CDR2 SQIVND (reference sequence). J was trimmed by 7 bases and V by 5 bases; bases with no gene match: 11. Here the CDR3 DNA reads TGTGCCAGTAGTCTCGGGACAGCGTTTAGGCAGCCCCAGCATTTT. Amino acid sequence: CASSLGTAFRQPQHF.

This clonotype was picked up a small number of times. The chain joins TRBV7-2 to TRBJ1-4; D is possibly TRBD1 (6 bases). Trimming pared 5 bases from V and 8 bases from J, leaving 18 bases between. CDR3 length: 15 residues. CDR1 SGHTA and CDR2 FQGNSA come from the germline V gene. The DNA of the CDR3 is TGTGCCAGCAGCCCCATAGGGGGTGTTTACGAAAAACTGTTTTTT. Translated: CASSPIGGVYEKLFF.

The chain employs TRBV4-1 and TRBJ2-5; 8 bases align to TRBD1. The CDR3 runs 15 residues. The trim removed 2 bases at V and 5 bases at J, leaving 7 bases unmatched. Germline V gives CDR1 MGHRA, CDR2 YSYEKL. CDR3 region: CASSQQGAGRETQYF. In DNA, the CDR3 is TGCGCCAGCAGCCAACAGGGGGCAGGTCGGGAGACCCAGTACTTC.

The chain has TRBV30 and TRBJ1-2; a weak D match, TRBD1 (6 bases). In germline, CDR1 is GTSNPN, CDR2 SVGIG (reference sequence). The CDR3 is 12 residues long. V lost 4 bases and J lost 8, with 14 bases in between. The CDR3 loop reads CAWTVRTAGYTF. The CDR3 region has the DNA TGTGCCTGGACGGTCAGGACAGCCGGCTACACCTTC.

This clonotype appeared many times. V gene TRBV27 combines with J gene TRBJ2-7, with D perhaps matching TRBD2 (6 bases). Looked up from germline, CDR1 is MNHEY and CDR2 is SMNVEV (reference sequence). The CDR3 loop spans 14 amino acids. The V end lost 2 bases, the J end lost 6 bases, and 14 bases lay between the germline ends. The CDR3 here is CASSLGGLIGEQYF. The CDR3 nucleotides are TGTGCCAGCAGTTTAGGTGGACTAATCGGCGAGCAGTACTTC.

The chain joins TRBV25-1 to TRBJ2-5, with unresolved D. Germline V gene sequence: CDR1 MGHDK, CDR2 SYGVNS. V was cut by 0 bases and J by 5 bases, with 4 bases left in between. The CDR3 consists of 12 residues. DNA of the CDR3: TGTGCCAGCAGTGAATATGCGGAGACCCAGTACTTC. Its protein product is CASSEYAETQYF.

In this sample, this clonotype turned up many times. V is TRBV2 and J is TRBJ2-7; 10 positions match TRBD1. After removal of 6 bases from V and 6 bases from J, the junction contained 8 bases not matched to a gene. The CDR3 is 14 residues long. Germline values: CDR1 SNHLY, CDR2 FYNNEI. DNA for the CDR3: TGTGCCAGCAGGGGGACAGGGGCGACGCTCGAGCAGTACTTC. This translates into CASRGTGATLEQYF.